The 19 T cell receptor beta chains in this list originate from one sample, sequenced in a study of blood T cell repertoires in COVID-19. The assay was immunoSEQ multiplex PCR, and TCRdb's table has in-frame clones only and misses some. Among fewer than 200,000 clones listed, 87% were seen once. Sequenced sample: peripheral blood. These receptor sequences come from a woman aged 18-29 years who had recovered from COVID-19.

The chain has TRBV18 and TRBJ2-1; 8 nucleotides match TRBD2. The CDR3 covers 18 residues. The J segment lost 3 bases and the V segment lost 1 base, leaving 11 bases of the junction unmatched. From germline, CDR1 is KGHSH and CDR2 LQKENI. For the CDR3, the DNA is TGTGCCAGCTCACCACAAGTTGCTTCGGGAGGGAACTACAATGAGCAGTTCTTC. It is translated as CASSPQVASGGNYNEQFF.

This chain uses TRBV18 with TRBJ2-1; 7 nucleotides match TRBD2. CDR3 length: 20 amino acids. V trimming: 4 bases; J trimming: 0 bases; junction bases outside the gene matches: 18. CDR1 is KGHSH and CDR2 is LQKENI in the germline V gene. The CDR3 DNA follows: TGTGCCAGCTCACGACTAGCCAGGTCTAGCCCGGAACCCTCCTACAATGAGCAGTTCTTC. Encoded protein: CASSRLARSSPEPSYNEQFF.

This clone was seen only a few times. The rearrangement joins TRBV29-1 to TRBJ2-6, with unresolved D. Trimming shortened V by 5 bases and J by 4 bases, and 6 bases separated the two germline ends. Germline V gives CDR1 SQVTM, CDR2 ANQGSEA. The CDR3 runs to 12 residues. CDR3 DNA sequence: TGCAGCGTTCTATCGGGGGCCAACGTCCTGACTTTC. Amino acids: CSVLSGANVLTF.

The V call is TRBV27, the J call TRBJ1-3, with 9 nucleotides matching TRBD1. The CDR3 is made up of 15 amino acids. Germline loops: CDR1 MNHEY, CDR2 SMNVEV (reference sequence). V dropped 4 bases and J dropped 7; count of bases not matched to a gene: 8. The CDR3 nucleotides read TGTGCCAGCAGTTCACCGGGACAGGGAGTCAACACCATATATTTT. Protein product: CASSSPGQGVNTIYF.

The chain couples TRBV4-1 to TRBJ2-5; 16 nucleotides match TRBD2. Trimming cost V 5 bases and J 5 bases; bases outside gene matches: 8. The germline gives CDR1 MGHRA, CDR2 YSYEKL. This CDR3 contains 17 residues. The CDR3 is CASSYLGLAGGPETQYF. The DNA for the CDR3 is TGCGCCAGCAGCTACCTGGGACTAGCGGGAGGGCCCGAGACCCAGTACTTC.

The chain joins TRBV9 to TRBJ2-5; tentatively, D is TRBD1 (6 bases). Trimming removed 7 bases from V and 2 bases from J, with 18 bases in between. Germline V gene data show CDR1 as SGDLS and CDR2 as YYNGEE. CDR3 size: 15 residues. CDR3 in amino acids: CASGAGRGYQETQYF. CDR3 sequence (DNA): TGTGCCAGCGGCGCGGGCAGGGGCTATCAAGAGACCCAGTACTTC.

This clone occurred once. V usage is TRBV5-1 and J usage is TRBJ2-4; 9 positions match TRBD1. The V gene's germline CDR1 is SGHRS and CDR2 YFSETQ. The CDR3 spans 16 residues. V lost 1 base and J lost 1; bases outside the gene matches: 3. The CDR3 DNA sequence: TGCGCCAGCAGCTTGACAGGGGGCGTTGCCAAAAACATTCAGTACTTC. It is translated as CASSLTGGVAKNIQYF.

The chain recombines TRBV5-6 with TRBJ1-1; tentatively, D is TRBD1 (6 bases). The germline V and J ends were trimmed by 3 bases and 1 base, with 10 bases remaining between them. Germline assignment: CDR1 SGHDT and CDR2 YYEEEE. This CDR3 spans 14 amino acids. As DNA, the CDR3 is TGTGCCAGCAGCTCCTGGACAGCGAACACTGAAGCTTTCTTT. Protein sequence: CASSSWTANTEAFF. The variable domain in full, completed from reference TRBV5-6 and TRBJ1-1, reads DAGVTQSPTHLIKTRGQQVTLRCSPKSGHDTVSWYQQALGQGPQFIFQYYEEEERQRGNFPDRFSGHQFPNYSSELNVNALLLGDSALYLCASSSWTANTEAFFGQGTRLTVV.

The V gene is TRBV27, the J gene TRBJ1-4, with D possibly TRBD1 on 5 matching bases. The V end was cut by 6 bases, the J end by 5 bases, with 19 bases between. CDR1 and CDR2 from the germline V gene are MNHEY and SMNVEV (reference sequence). The CDR3 is 16 amino acids. The CDR3 here is CASSDSTGTENEKLFF. The CDR3 DNA is TGTGCCAGCAGCGACTCAACCGGGACTGAGAATGAAAAACTGTTTTTT.

The chain uses TRBV4-3 and TRBJ1-5; 9 bases align to TRBD1. The CDR3 loop spans 15 amino acids. Germline trimming cut 0 bases from V and 5 bases from J; bases unmatched to any gene: 2. Looked up from germline, CDR1 is LGHNA and CDR2 is YSLEER. The CDR3 reads CASSQEGQGHQPQHF. In DNA, the CDR3 is TGCGCCAGCAGCCAAGAGGGACAGGGACATCAGCCCCAGCATTTT.

The chain combines TRBV5-1 with TRBJ2-5; D may be TRBD2 (5 bases). Deletions cut 2 bases from V and 5 bases from J, with 10 bases between. CDR1 and CDR2 from the germline V gene are SGHRS and YFSETQ. The CDR3 has 13 amino acids. CDR3 DNA sequence: TGCGCCAGCAGCTTTACTAGTTTGGAGACCCAGTACTTC. Its protein product is CASSFTSLETQYF.

V gene TRBV21-1 combines with J gene TRBJ2-7; the tabulated D call, TRBD1, remains unverified against the DNA. TRBV21-1 is described as a pseudogene. The CDR3 spans 15 residues. CDR3 loop: CASSNRTGQVDRQYV. In nucleotides, the CDR3 is TGTGCCAGCAGCAATCGGACAGGACAGGTGGATAGGCAGTACGTC.

The rearrangement links TRBV18 to TRBJ1-4; D remains unclear. The CDR3 runs 16 residues. V shed 6 bases and J shed 8 bases, with 22 bases lying between them. CDR1 KGHSH and CDR2 LQKENI come from the germline V gene. CDR3 bases: TGTGCCAGCTCTTCACGCGGCGGGAAGGTGTCGGAAAAACTGTTTTTT. Residues: CASSSRGGKVSEKLFF.

This sequence joins TRBV18 and TRBJ1-2; D is unclear. This CDR3 region has 14 residues. From germline, CDR1 is KGHSH and CDR2 LQKENI. V was pared by 2 bases and J by 5 bases, with 12 bases between. The CDR3 region is CASSPNLGEYGYTF. The CDR3 DNA is TGTGCCAGCTCACCAAATCTGGGAGAATATGGCTACACCTTC.

V gene TRBV13 combines with J gene TRBJ2-1, with TRBD1 identical over 8 bases. The CDR3 runs 15 residues. V lost 5 bases to trimming and J lost 4 bases; unmatched junction nucleotides: 7. Germline-derived CDR1 and CDR2 are PRHDT and FYEKMQ (reference sequence). The chain's CDR3 is CASSPGQDIYNEQFF. The CDR3 coding sequence is TGTGCCAGCAGCCCGGGACAGGATATTTACAATGAGCAGTTCTTC.

The J gene is TRBJ2-7, the V gene TRBV7-8, with 10 bases lining up with TRBD2. The CDR3 runs to 18 residues. J was trimmed by 0 bases and V by 6 bases; bases with no gene match: 14. Per the germline V gene, CDR1 is SGHVS and CDR2 is FQNEAQ. The CDR3 sequence is CASSRGRLAGANSYEQYV. In DNA form, the CDR3 reads TGTGCCAGCAGTAGGGGTAGGCTAGCGGGAGCTAACTCCTACGAGCAGTACGTC.

The gene calls are TRBV25-1 and TRBJ1-3; 8 positions match TRBD1. Germline V gene data show CDR1 as MGHDK and CDR2 as SYGVNS. This CDR3 is built from 15 residues. V shed 4 bases and J 4 bases; nucleotides not matched to a gene: 6. The CDR3 is CASSVSGGSGNTIYF. The DNA for the CDR3 is TGTGCCAGCAGTGTATCAGGGGGCTCCGGAAACACCATATATTTT.

V and J are TRBV6-5 and TRBJ2-1; a possible D gene is TRBD2 (6 bases). Trimming left V 5 bases short and J 1 base short, with 12 bases between. CDR1 and CDR2 from the germline V gene are MNHEY and SVGAGI. CDR3 size: 15 residues. DNA of the CDR3: TGTGCCAGCAGTCATCGACTAGATTCCTACAATGAGCAGTTCTTC. It encodes CASSHRLDSYNEQFF.

The chain recombines TRBV7-9 with TRBJ1-6; the match to TRBD1 covers 8 bases. With V trimmed by 1 base and J by 7 bases, 3 bases remained unmatched. This CDR3 comprises 15 residues. Germline CDR1 SEHNR, CDR2 FQNEAQ (reference sequence). The CDR3 nucleotides read TGTGCCAGCAGCTTAGAAGGGACAGGCAATTCACCCCTCCACTTT. It specifies CASSLEGTGNSPLHF.